These 26 T cell receptor beta chains were all obtained from the same sample, sequenced in a study of T cells after yellow fever vaccination. TCRdb passed the 5' RACE reads through MiXCR, listing each CDR3 protein once. The data contain about 73,000 distinct CDR3 sequences, around 7.3% of them singletons. Sequenced here: CD8+ T cells sorted from PBMCs, sampled on the day of the yellow fever booster vaccination. The receptors derive from a man aged 25-45 years who received the YFV17D yellow fever vaccine.

V is TRBV12-3 or TRBV12-4 and J is TRBJ2-3; 8 bases map to TRBD2. Losses at the gene ends were 2 bases for V and 5 bases for J; bases not matched to a gene: 6. This CDR3 contains 15 residues. The CDR3 DNA reads as TGTGCCAGCAGTTTAAGCGGGAGCCGAGTAGATACGCAGTATTTT. It is translated as CASSLSGSRVDTQYF.

This clonotype was observed once. The chain is built from TRBV24-1 and TRBJ2-1, with 14 bases lining up with TRBD2. V was clipped by 5 bases and J by 9 bases; unmatched bases: 17. CDR3 size: 19 residues. From germline, CDR1 is KGHDR and CDR2 SFDVKD. CDR3 region: CATSASQGRGLAGAGEQFF. CDR3 bases: TGTGCCACCAGTGCTTCCCAGGGCAGGGGACTAGCGGGAGCGGGTGAGCAGTTCTTC.

This clonotype was detected a few times. The V call is TRBV11-1, the J call TRBJ2-1; D call uncertain. CDR1 and CDR2 (germline): SGHAT, FQDESV (reference sequence). This CDR3 contains 19 residues. Trimming pared 3 bases from V and 5 bases from J, leaving 26 bases between. CDR3 protein: CASSFSRFRSSIMNNEQFF. The CDR3, as DNA: TGTGCCAGCAGCTTCTCCCGGTTTCGCTCGAGCATAATGAACAATGAGCAGTTCTTC.

The table lists this clonotype with a few counts. The chain is built from TRBV11-2 and TRBJ1-1, with a tentative D call TRBD1 (5 bases). This CDR3 has 13 amino acids. Germline V gives CDR1 SGHAT, CDR2 FQNNGV. Trimming pared 3 bases from V and 3 bases from J, leaving 8 bases between. The CDR3 protein is CASSFSRDTEAFF. CDR3 sequence (DNA): TGTGCCAGCAGCTTTTCCAGGGACACTGAAGCTTTCTTT.

The chain has TRBV25-1 and TRBJ2-3, with no clear D. Germline V gene sequence: CDR1 MGHDK, CDR2 SYGVNS. V was pared by 2 bases and J by 2 bases, with 2 bases between. The CDR3 has 12 residues. Written as DNA, the CDR3 is TGTGCCAGCAGTGAACCCACAGATACGCAGTATTTT. It codes for CASSEPTDTQYF.

The chain uses TRBV11-2 and TRBJ2-7; 11 nucleotides align to TRBD1. J lost 6 bases, V lost 4 bases, and 5 bases had no gene match. This CDR3 comprises 14 residues. Germline values: CDR1 SGHAT, CDR2 FQNNGV. In nucleotides, the CDR3 is TGTGCCAGCAGCTCCGGACAGGGGGCCCGCGAGCAGTACTTC. Translated, it gives CASSSGQGAREQYF.

This clonotype was recorded a few times. The chain couples TRBV28 to TRBJ2-4; TRBD1 matches 7 bases. The germline gives CDR1 MDHEN, CDR2 SYDVKM. CDR3 length equals 15 residues. J gave up 1 base and V 3 bases, and 3 bases lay outside the gene matches. CDR3: CASSFPQGAKNIQYF. The CDR3 DNA reads TGTGCCAGCAGTTTCCCACAGGGGGCCAAAAACATTCAGTACTTC.

This clonotype was observed at least ten times. The rearrangement uses TRBV28 and TRBJ2-7, with D hard to call. This CDR3 is built from 12 residues. Germline V gives CDR1 MDHEN, CDR2 SYDVKM. Trimming stripped 2 bases from V and 4 bases from J, with 6 bases between. The CDR3 reads CASSLIGYEQYF. The DNA for the CDR3 is TGTGCCAGCAGTTTAATAGGATACGAGCAGTACTTC.

This clonotype showed up just a few times. V gene TRBV27 combines with J gene TRBJ1-1; a possible D gene is TRBD1 (6 bases). The V end lost 5 bases, the J end lost 3 bases, and 13 bases lay between the germline ends. The V gene's germline CDR1 is MNHEY and CDR2 SMNVEV (reference sequence). The length of the CDR3 is 14 residues. Written as DNA, the CDR3 is TGTGCCAGCAGTATAACAGGGTCCTACACTGAAGCTTTCTTT. It yields the protein CASSITGSYTEAFF.

This clonotype showed up just a few times. The chain has TRBV4-1 and TRBJ1-2; TRBD1 is a possible D gene (5 bases). CDR1 is MGHRA, CDR2 YSYEKL, per germline. With 4 bases removed from V and 10 bases from J, the gap between germline ends came to 19 bases. This CDR3 region has 14 residues. The CDR3 reads CASSPWEGSWDYTF. In nucleotides, the CDR3 is TGCGCCAGCAGCCCGTGGGAGGGGAGTTGGGACTACACCTTC.

The chain carries TRBV20-1 and TRBJ2-1; D is uncertain. The germline gives CDR1 DFQATT, CDR2 SNEGSKA (reference sequence). The CDR3 has 15 amino acids. Trimming stripped 1 base from V and 0 bases from J, with 10 bases between. The CDR3 spells CSARARGASYNEQFF. DNA for the CDR3: TGCAGTGCTAGAGCCCGCGGCGCCTCCTACAATGAGCAGTTCTTC.

This clonotype appeared many times. The rearrangement joins TRBV27 to TRBJ2-1; maybe TRBD1 (5 bases). The CDR3 has 15 amino acids. Trimming took 3 bases from V and 5 from J, leaving 14 bases between them. Germline V gene sequence: CDR1 MNHEY, CDR2 SMNVEV (reference sequence). The CDR3 loop is CASSFPLAGHNEQFF. The CDR3, as DNA: TGTGCCAGCAGTTTCCCCTTAGCAGGGCACAATGAGCAGTTCTTC.

This chain links TRBV7-9 with TRBJ1-2; a weak D match, TRBD1 (6 bases). The germline V gene encodes CDR1 SEHNR and CDR2 FQNEAQ (reference sequence). V gave up 3 bases and J gave up 4 bases, with 12 bases separating them. The CDR3 loop spans 14 amino acids. In DNA form, the CDR3 reads TGTGCCAGCAGCTTCAACAGGGAGGGCTATGGCTACACCTTC. It yields the protein CASSFNREGYGYTF.

This clonotype has only a few counts. The chain employs TRBV7-2 and TRBJ2-5; 10 bases align to TRBD2. V lost 5 bases to trimming and J lost 5 bases; unmatched junction nucleotides: 5. The CDR3 consists of 14 residues. In germline, CDR1 is SGHTA, CDR2 FQGNSA. The CDR3 bases are TGTGCCAGCAGCATTCTAGCGGGAGCTGAGACCCAGTACTTC. It translates to CASSILAGAETQYF.

The chain has TRBV30 and TRBJ1-5; weak D call: TRBD1 (5 bases). V lost 0 bases and J lost 0, with 9 bases in between. CDR1 and CDR2 from the germline V gene are GTSNPN and SVGIG (reference sequence). The CDR3 sequence is 15 residues long. CDR3 bases: TGTGCCTGGAGTGTCGGGGCGGGTAGCAATCAGCCCCAGCATTTT. It translates to CAWSVGAGSNQPQHF.

This clonotype has a count of ten or more. V and J are TRBV7-9 and TRBJ2-1, with D tentatively TRBD1 or TRBD2 (5 bases each). Deletions cut 5 bases from V and 5 bases from J, with 7 bases between. Germline CDR1 and CDR2: SEHNR and FQNEAQ (reference sequence). The CDR3 consists of 12 residues. As DNA, the CDR3 is TGTGCCAGCAGCGTGGGACACAATGAGCAGTTCTTC. Amino acid sequence: CASSVGHNEQFF.

In its sample, this clonotype was seen a few times. The chain carries TRBV5-1 and TRBJ1-1; 8 nucleotides match TRBD1. V was clipped by 4 bases and J by 6 bases; unmatched bases: 11. The CDR3 consists of 15 residues. Germline lookup yields CDR1 SGHRS and CDR2 YFSETQ. The CDR3 region is CASSAQGEIAAEAFF. DNA for the CDR3: TGCGCCAGCAGCGCACAGGGGGAGATTGCCGCTGAAGCTTTCTTT.

This clonotype was found many times. V is TRBV5-1 and J is TRBJ2-2; 7 positions agree with TRBD2. The germline V gene encodes CDR1 SGHRS and CDR2 YFSETQ. V was pared by 2 bases and J by 1 base, with 5 bases of the junction left unmatched. This CDR3 has 16 residues. The CDR3 sequence: CASSFVASGNTGELFF. CDR3 DNA sequence: TGCGCCAGCAGCTTCGTGGCTAGCGGGAACACCGGGGAGCTGTTTTTT.

This clonotype showed up just a few times. The genes are TRBV20-1 and TRBJ2-3; a possible D gene is TRBD1 (6 bases). The CDR3 contains 15 residues. Germline V lookup: CDR1 DFQATT, CDR2 SNEGSKA (reference sequence). V was trimmed by 0 bases and J by 5 bases, leaving 15 bases between them. CDR3 amino acids: CSARDTYRVKDTQYF. CDR3 coding DNA: TGCAGTGCTAGAGATACTTACAGGGTAAAAGATACGCAGTATTTT.

This clonotype was counted at least ten times. The V and J genes are TRBV27 and TRBJ1-1; a weak D match, TRBD1 (5 bases). The CDR3 runs to 15 residues. CDR1 MNHEY and CDR2 SMNVEV come from the germline V gene (reference sequence). Trimming removed 5 bases from V and 0 bases from J, with 13 bases in between. CDR3 region: CASSKGTNMNTEAFF. The DNA for the CDR3 is TGTGCCAGCAGTAAGGGGACCAACATGAACACTGAAGCTTTCTTT.

In its sample, this clonotype was seen a few times. The chain couples TRBV7-6 to TRBJ1-1; D perhaps matches TRBD1 (6 bases). The germline V gene encodes CDR1 SGHVS and CDR2 FNYEAQ. Trimming shortened V by 1 base and J by 2 bases, and 11 bases separated the two germline ends. There are 15 residues in the CDR3. CDR3 residues: CASSLDGRGNTEAFF. The CDR3 DNA is TGTGCCAGCAGCTTAGACGGCAGGGGAAACACTGAAGCTTTCTTT.

This chain joins TRBV7-2 and TRBJ2-5, with D perhaps TRBD2 (7 bases). The CDR3 runs 15 residues. V gave up 0 bases and J gave up 5 bases, with 13 bases separating them. Germline lookup yields CDR1 SGHTA and CDR2 FQGNSA. In nucleotides, the CDR3 is TGTGCCAGCAGCTTAGCGCTAGGGGGAGGGGAGACCCAGTACTTC. It codes for CASSLALGGGETQYF.

In the case of this clonotype: Its ends do not fully match the called genes, so a read error is possible. The rearrangement uses TRBV7-8 and TRBJ2-1; 11 bases match TRBD2. The CDR3 has 15 amino acids. Germline CDR1 reads SGHVS; CDR2 reads FQNEAQ. CDR3 bases: TGTGCCAGCAGCCTAGCGGGAGGCATTTACAATGAGCAGTTCTTC. Translated, it gives CASSLAGGIYNEQFF.

This clonotype was recorded at least ten times. The V and J genes are TRBV27 and TRBJ1-1; no reliable D call. Trimming removed 2 bases at V and 1 base at J, with 8 bases between. This CDR3 contains 14 residues. In germline, CDR1 is MNHEY, CDR2 SMNVEV (reference sequence). CDR3 residues: CASSLIPGNTEAFF. CDR3 in DNA: TGTGCCAGCAGTTTAATCCCAGGGAACACTGAAGCTTTCTTT.

This clonotype came up many times. The gene calls are TRBV25-1 and TRBJ2-7; D possibly corresponds to TRBD2 (7 bases). Germline CDR1 MGHDK, CDR2 SYGVNS. The CDR3 loop spans 17 amino acids. Trimming shortened V by 4 bases and J by 2 bases, and 21 bases separated the two germline ends. The CDR3 sequence is CASSGGGHGPLPYEQYF. The CDR3 coding sequence is TGTGCCAGCAGTGGGGGGGGACACGGGCCCCTTCCCTACGAGCAGTACTTC.

This clonotype was recorded a few times. The gene calls are TRBV5-8 and TRBJ1-4, with D maybe TRBD1 (5 bases). This CDR3 has 12 residues. Per germline, CDR1 SGHTS and CDR2 YDEGEE. The V gene lost 10 bases and the J gene lost 5 bases, with 12 bases spanning the gap. The CDR3 DNA reads as TGTGCCGCCGGGGCGGGAAATGAAAAACTGTTTTTT. Translated, it gives CAAGAGNEKLFF.